Each of the 23 T cell receptor beta chains below was sequenced from the same sample in a study of technical replicates of blood from a few donors listed by TCRdb under 2017. Receptor libraries were prepared by the immunoSEQ multiplex PCR assay. TCRdb limited this immuneACCESS table to in-frame rearrangements with V and J called. A share of clones is missing; checked studies link under half to unresolved V genes, and the rest is unexplained. This sample holds 60,000 to 70,000 clones; approximately 83% were observed only once. The ten largest clones represent about 5.5% of the sample. The sample consisted of PBMCs. The receptors were sampled from a human donor in good health. Some clones in this sample may be carry-over from other donors' samples.

The V gene is TRBV6-5, the J gene TRBJ1-1; D possibly corresponds to TRBD1 (5 bases). V lost 3 bases and J 8 bases, leaving 13 bases between the germline ends. CDR3 length: 13 residues. Germline lookup yields CDR1 MNHEY and CDR2 SVGAGI. This CDR3 is CASSYTQGGEAFF. The CDR3 DNA follows: TGTGCCAGCAGTTATACGCAGGGAGGGGAAGCTTTCTTT.

The chain carries TRBV29-1 and TRBJ1-4, with a tentative D call TRBD1 (5 bases). Germline V lookup: CDR1 SQVTM, CDR2 ANQGSEA. Trimming took 8 bases from V and 0 from J, leaving 25 bases between them. The CDR3 length is 18 residues. CDR3 bases: TGCAGCCTTAACCGGACATTCGGACCGGGTGCAACTAATGAAAAACTGTTTTTT. Translating it yields CSLNRTFGPGATNEKLFF. Together with reference TRBV29-1 and TRBJ1-4, the CDR3 gives the full variable domain: SAVISQKPSRDICQRGTSLTIQCQVDSQVTMMFWYRQQPGQSLTLIATANQGSEATYESGFVIDKFPISRPNLTFSTLTVSNMSPEDSSIYLCSLNRTFGPGATNEKLFFGSGTQLSVL.

The chain couples TRBV7-9 to TRBJ2-7, with TRBD1 matching 7 bases. The J segment lost 2 bases and the V segment lost 0 bases, leaving 4 bases of the junction unmatched. CDR3 length equals 15 residues. Germline V gene lookup returns CDR1 SEHNR and CDR2 FQNEAQ (reference sequence). The chain's CDR3 is CASSLAGQLTYEQYF. Here the CDR3 DNA reads TGTGCCAGCAGCTTAGCGGGACAGTTGACCTACGAGCAGTACTTC.

The CDR3 sequence is CASSPKELAGGNTGELFF. CDR3 DNA: TGCGCCAGCAGTCCCAAAGAACTAGCGGGAGGGAACACCGGGGAGCTGTTTTTT. The J gene is TRBJ2-2, the V gene TRBV4-1; 12 bases agree with TRBD2. Trimming at V came to 6 bases and at J to 1 base, leaving 9 bases not matched to a gene. The CDR3 length is 18 residues. Germline V gives CDR1 MGHRA, CDR2 YSYEKL.

In DNA, the CDR3 is TGTGCCAGCAGCCCCAGGTGGGGGACAGGGCCCTACGAGCAGTACTTC. Translation gives CASSPRWGTGPYEQYF. The J gene is TRBJ2-7, the V gene TRBV9, with 9 bases that match TRBD1. V shed 4 bases, J shed 2 bases, and the junction held 10 bases outside the gene matches. The germline V gene encodes CDR1 SGDLS and CDR2 YYNGEE. CDR3 length equals 16 residues.

The V gene is TRBV4-2, the J gene TRBJ2-2; 10 nucleotides match TRBD1. From germline, CDR1 is LGHNA and CDR2 YNFKEQ. V shed 0 bases, J shed 7 bases, and the junction held 8 bases outside the gene matches. The CDR3 sequence is 17 residues long. CDR3 residues: CASSQEADRGLYGELFF. CDR3 in DNA: TGTGCCAGCAGCCAAGAGGCCGACAGGGGGCTGTACGGGGAGCTGTTTTTT.

This sequence joins TRBV5-8 and TRBJ2-5; 16 nucleotides match TRBD2. Germline CDR1 is SGHTS and CDR2 is YDEGEE. This CDR3 spans 18 amino acids. Trimming took 3 bases from V and 1 from J; bases not matched to a gene: 6. DNA for the CDR3: TGTGCCAGCAGCTCCGGGACTAGCGGGGGGGCTCGCCAAGAGACCCAGTACTTC. It codes for CASSSGTSGGARQETQYF.

CDR3 sequence: CASSSSGNSPLHF. CDR3 coding DNA: TGTGCCAGCAGTTCATCAGGGAATTCACCCCTCCACTTT. The chain uses TRBV6-6 and TRBJ1-6; a possible D gene is TRBD1 (5 bases). V lost 4 bases and J 7 bases, leaving 8 bases between the germline ends. Germline CDR1 reads MNHNY; CDR2 reads SVGAGI (reference sequence). This CDR3 has 13 amino acids.

This clone has a handful of counts. V gene TRBV5-4 combines with J gene TRBJ1-1; possible D gene TRBD1, 5 bases. V was cut by 5 bases and J by 1 base, with 9 bases left in between. The CDR3 spans 13 residues. Germline values: CDR1 SGHNT, CDR2 YYREEE (reference sequence). CDR3 DNA: TGTGCCAGCAGTCTACAGGAGAACACTGAAGCTTTCTTT. Its protein is CASSLQENTEAFF.

This clone came up once. This chain uses TRBV9 with TRBJ2-1; the match to TRBD2 covers 7 bases. V shed 0 bases and J 1 base; nucleotides not matched to a gene: 1. The CDR3 extends over 15 amino acids. The V gene's germline CDR1 is SGDLS and CDR2 YYNGEE. CDR3 sequence: CASSVGSGSYNEQFF. The CDR3 DNA reads as TGTGCCAGCAGCGTAGGTAGCGGGTCCTACAATGAGCAGTTCTTC. The full variable domain, rest sourced from reference TRBV9 and TRBJ2-1, is DSGVTQTPKHLITATGQRVTLRCSPRSGDLSVYWYQQSLDQGLQFLIQYYNGEERAKGNILERFSAQQFPDLHSELNLSSLELGDSALYFCASSVGSGSYNEQFFGPGTRLTVL.

With respect to this clone: The germline gene is not matched at one end of the junction; a read error may be the cause. The V and J genes are TRBV29-1 and TRBJ1-2; possible D gene TRBD1, 6 bases. Germline V gives CDR1 SQVTM, CDR2 ANQGSEA. The CDR3 sequence is 12 residues long. The CDR3 loop reads CSVEDRLYGYTF. Written as DNA, the CDR3 is TGCAGCGTCGAAGACAGGCTCTATGGCTACACCTTC. The variable domain in full, with the rest retrieved from reference TRBV29-1 and TRBJ1-2, is SAVISQKPSRDICQRGTSLTIQCQVDSQVTMMFWYRQQPGQSLTLIATANQGSEATYESGFVIDKFPISRPNLTFSTLTVSNMSPEDSSIYLCSVEDRLYGYTFGSGTRLTVV.

The gene calls are TRBV20-1 and TRBJ2-7; the D gene is possibly TRBD1 (6 bases). The CDR3 runs to 11 residues. Per germline, CDR1 DFQATT and CDR2 SNEGSKA (reference sequence). V was shortened by 2 bases and J by 6 bases, with 8 bases between the two germline ends. The CDR3 loop reads CSARTGLEQYF. The CDR3 nucleotides read TGCAGTGCTAGAACAGGGCTCGAGCAGTACTTC.

This clone was recorded once. This chain connects TRBV5-4 to TRBJ2-5; 13 bases are shared with TRBD2. Germline loops: CDR1 SGHNT, CDR2 YYREEE (reference sequence). The CDR3 runs 15 residues. Germline trimming cut 4 bases from V and 5 bases from J; bases unmatched to any gene: 5. The CDR3 loop reads CASSPGTSGMETQYF. CDR3 coding DNA: TGTGCCAGCAGCCCCGGGACTAGCGGGATGGAGACCCAGTACTTC.

The gene calls are TRBV13 and TRBJ1-3; the match to TRBD1 covers 7 bases. Germline loops: CDR1 PRHDT, CDR2 FYEKMQ (reference sequence). V shed 4 bases and J 4 bases; nucleotides not matched to a gene: 7. The CDR3 totals 15 residues. This CDR3 reads CASSSGDRAGNTIYF. CDR3 in DNA: TGTGCCAGCAGCTCGGGGGACAGAGCGGGAAACACCATATATTTT.

The V and J genes are TRBV11-3 and TRBJ1-4; D ambiguous. V lost 8 bases and J 6 bases, leaving 13 bases between the germline ends. This CDR3 has 13 amino acids. CDR1 is SGHNT and CDR2 is YENEEA in the germline V gene. The CDR3 sequence: CASEGVSDEKLFF. CDR3 bases: TGTGCCAGCGAGGGCGTGAGCGATGAAAAACTGTTTTTT. The full variable domain, rest sourced from reference TRBV11-3 and TRBJ1-4, is EAGVVQSPRYKIIEKKQPVAFWCNPISGHNTLYWYLQNLGQGPELLIRYENEEAVDDSQLPKDRFSAERLKGVDSTLKIQPAELGDSAVYLCASEGVSDEKLFFGSGTQLSVL.

This clone has more than one count but fewer than ten. For the CDR3, the DNA is TGTGCCAGCAGCCAAGAGGAGGGTGGAACCGGGGAGCTGTTTTTT. This translates into CASSQEEGGTGELFF. This chain links TRBV4-2 with TRBJ2-2, with a possible D match to TRBD2 (6 bases). V dropped 0 bases and J dropped 5 bases, with 10 bases sitting between them. CDR1 is LGHNA, CDR2 YNFKEQ, per germline. The CDR3 sequence is 15 residues long.

V gene TRBV5-1 combines with J gene TRBJ2-7; TRBD2 might be the D (6 bases). The length of the CDR3 is 15 residues. Per the germline V gene, CDR1 is SGHRS and CDR2 is YFSETQ. V shed 0 bases and J shed 0 bases, with 10 bases lying between them. The CDR3: CASSLGVGGSYEQYF. Here the CDR3 DNA reads TGCGCCAGCAGCTTGGGCGTGGGGGGCTCCTACGAGCAGTACTTC.

J is TRBJ2-1 and V is TRBV7-9; 9 bases map to TRBD2. V was clipped by 0 bases and J by 8 bases; unmatched bases: 5. The CDR3 runs 15 residues. Germline assignment: CDR1 SEHNR and CDR2 FQNEAQ (reference sequence). The CDR3 nucleotides read TGTGCCAGCAGCTTAGCGCCGGGACTAGCCGATGAGCAGTTCTTC. This codes for CASSLAPGLADEQFF. The variable domain in full, completed from reference TRBV7-9 and TRBJ2-1, reads DTGVSQNPRHKITKRGQNVTFRCDPISEHNRLYWYRQTLGQGPEFLTYFQNEAQLEKSRLLSDRFSAERPKGSFSTLEIQRTEQGDSAMYLCASSLAPGLADEQFFGPGTRLTVL.

The rearrangement uses TRBV9 and TRBJ1-4, with a weak D call TRBD1 (5 bases). The CDR3 runs 17 residues. The germline gives CDR1 SGDLS, CDR2 YYNGEE. The V end lost 4 bases, the J end lost 5 bases, and 21 bases lay between the germline ends. DNA of the CDR3: TGTGCCAGCAGCCCCACCAGCGGCGGGGGGAGGAATGAAAAACTGTTTTTT. As protein: CASSPTSGGGRNEKLFF.

The V gene is TRBV4-3, the J gene TRBJ1-1, with TRBD1 matching 8 bases. Trimming at V came to 1 base and at J to 5 bases, leaving 6 bases not matched to a gene. Per germline, CDR1 LGHNA and CDR2 YSLEER. The CDR3 sequence is 15 residues long. CDR3 nucleotide sequence: TGCGCCAGCAGCCAAGGGTCCCAGGGGGCAACTGAAGCTTTCTTT. It is translated as CASSQGSQGATEAFF.

The chain has TRBV7-3 and TRBJ2-6, with a tentative D call TRBD2 (5 bases). CDR1 and CDR2 (germline): SGHTA, FQGTGA. Trimming cost V 1 base and J 1 base, with 8 bases left between them. This CDR3 is built from 16 residues. Here the CDR3 DNA reads TGTGCCAGCAGCTTAAGAGCGGAATCTGGGGCCAACGTCCTGACTTTC. It yields the protein CASSLRAESGANVLTF.

This clone was picked up one time. The chain carries TRBV9 and TRBJ2-5; TRBD1 matches at 9 bases. The germline V gene has CDR1 SGDLS and CDR2 YYNGEE. The length of the CDR3 is 15 residues. The V segment lost 0 bases and the J segment 5 bases; nucleotides outside the gene matches: 5. The CDR3 region has the DNA TGTGCCAGCAGCGTAGCTGGGACAGGGTTGGAGACCCAGTACTTC. Its protein product is CASSVAGTGLETQYF.

This chain joins TRBV19 and TRBJ1-1; possible D gene TRBD1, 5 bases. Trimming removed 3 bases at V and 2 bases at J, with 10 bases between. The CDR3 has 14 amino acids. Germline CDR1 LNHDA, CDR2 SQIVND (reference sequence). The CDR3 DNA reads as TGTGCCAGTAGTATCGCGACAGCTAACACTGAAGCTTTCTTT. Its translation: CASSIATANTEAFF.